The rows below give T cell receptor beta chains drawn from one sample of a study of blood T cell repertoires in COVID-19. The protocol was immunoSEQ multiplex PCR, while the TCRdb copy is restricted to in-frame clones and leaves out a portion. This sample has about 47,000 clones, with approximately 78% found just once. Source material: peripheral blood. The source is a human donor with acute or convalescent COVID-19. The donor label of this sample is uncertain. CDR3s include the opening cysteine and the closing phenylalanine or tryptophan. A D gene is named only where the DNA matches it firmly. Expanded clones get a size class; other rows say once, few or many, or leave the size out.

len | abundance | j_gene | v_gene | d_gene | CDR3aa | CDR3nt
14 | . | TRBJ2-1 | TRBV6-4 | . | CASSETSTYNEQFF | TGTGCCAGCAGTGAAACTAGCACCTACAATGAGCAGTTCTTC
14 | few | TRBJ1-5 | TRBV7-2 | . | CASSLVSGNQPQHF | TGTGCCAGCAGCTTAGTTTCAGGTAATCAGCCCCAGCATTTT
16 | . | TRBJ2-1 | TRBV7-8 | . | CASSSRRLVRGNEQFF | TGTGCCAGCAGCTCTCGCCGGCTCGTCCGAGGCAATGAGCAGTTCTTC
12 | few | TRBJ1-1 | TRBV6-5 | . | CASSYRGSEAFF | TGTGCCAGCAGTTACAGGGGTTCTGAAGCTTTCTTT
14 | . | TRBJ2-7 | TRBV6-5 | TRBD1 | CASSYDRDSYEQYF | TGTGCCAGCAGTTACGACAGGGACTCCTACGAGCAGTACTTC
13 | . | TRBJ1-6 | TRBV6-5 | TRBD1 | CASSRTGVSPLHF | TGTGCCAGCAGTCGGACAGGGGTTTCACCCCTCCACTTT
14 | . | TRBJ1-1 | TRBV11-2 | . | CASSFVGEGTEAFF | TGTGCCAGCAGCTTTGTCGGGGAGGGCACTGAAGCTTTCTTT
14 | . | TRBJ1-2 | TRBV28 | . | CASSLKPYPYGYTF | TGTGCCAGCAGTTTGAAGCCATACCCCTATGGCTACACCTTC
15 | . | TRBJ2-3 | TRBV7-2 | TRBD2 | CASSLVAGGTDTQYF | TGTGCCAGCAGCTTAGTAGCGGGGGGCACAGATACGCAGTATTTT
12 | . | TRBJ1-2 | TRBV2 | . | CASSESSYGYTF | TGTGCCAGCAGTGAATCCAGCTATGGCTACACCTTC
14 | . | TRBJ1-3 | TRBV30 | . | CAYGGHINGNTIYF | TGTGCCTACGGCGGACACATTAACGGAAACACCATATATTTT
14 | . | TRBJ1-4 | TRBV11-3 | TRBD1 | CASSTRTGDEKLFF | TGTGCCAGCAGCACCCGGACAGGGGACGAAAAACTGTTTTTT
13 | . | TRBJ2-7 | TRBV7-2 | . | CASSPEQGYEQYF | TGTGCCAGCAGCCCCGAGCAGGGCTACGAGCAGTACTTC
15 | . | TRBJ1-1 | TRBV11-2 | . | CASSLTGDTNTEAFF | TGTGCCAGCAGCTTAACGGGGGATACAAACACTGAAGCTTTCTTT
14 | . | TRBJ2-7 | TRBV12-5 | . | CASGFMDITYEQYF | TGTGCTAGTGGTTTCATGGACATCACCTACGAGCAGTACTTC
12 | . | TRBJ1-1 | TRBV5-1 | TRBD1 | CASSGTGLEAFF | TGCGCCAGCAGCGGGACAGGGCTTGAAGCTTTCTTT
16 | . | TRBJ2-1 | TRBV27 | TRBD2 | CASSSLAGGRVDEQFF | TGTGCCAGCAGTTCCCTAGCGGGGGGGCGTGTCGATGAGCAGTTCTTC
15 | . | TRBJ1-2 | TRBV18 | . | CASSPTAQGNYGYTF | TGTGCCAGCTCGCCGACCGCCCAGGGGAACTATGGCTACACCTTC
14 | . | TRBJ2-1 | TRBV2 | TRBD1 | CASSPPGQGIEQFF | TGTGCCAGCAGCCCCCCCGGACAGGGAATTGAGCAGTTCTTC
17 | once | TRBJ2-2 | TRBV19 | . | CASRTRLASRLFGELFF | TGTGCCAGTAGAACAAGACTCGCCTCCCGGCTATTTGGGGAGCTGTTTTTT
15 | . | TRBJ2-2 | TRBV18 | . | CASSPAGDSTGELFF | TGTGCCAGCTCACCAGCCGGCGACAGCACCGGGGAGCTGTTTTTT
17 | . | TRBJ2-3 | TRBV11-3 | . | CASSLAWTSAYTDTQYF | TGTGCCAGCAGCTTAGCATGGACATCGGCTTACACAGATACGCAGTATTTT
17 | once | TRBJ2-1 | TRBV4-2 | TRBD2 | CASSQGGGLAGETEQFF | TGTGCCAGCAGCCAAGGGGGGGGACTAGCGGGAGAGACTGAGCAGTTCTTC
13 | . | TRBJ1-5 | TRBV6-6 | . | CASSYMGDQPQHF | TGTGCCAGCAGTTACATGGGAGATCAGCCCCAGCATTTT
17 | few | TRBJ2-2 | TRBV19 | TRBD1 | CASSREQGAIDTGELFF | TGTGCCAGTAGTAGAGAACAGGGGGCTATAGACACCGGGGAGCTGTTTTTT
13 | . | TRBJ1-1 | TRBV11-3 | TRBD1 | CASSPTGYTEAFF | TGTGCCAGCAGCCCGACAGGGTACACTGAAGCTTTCTTT
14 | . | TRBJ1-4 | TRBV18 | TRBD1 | CASSLDNRGEKLFF | TGTGCCAGCTCATTGGACAACAGGGGTGAAAAACTGTTTTTT
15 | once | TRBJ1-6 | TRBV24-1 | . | CATSGQQLYNSPLHF | TGTGCCACCAGTGGTCAACAGCTTTATAATTCACCCCTCCACTTT
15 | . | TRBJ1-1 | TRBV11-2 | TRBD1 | CASRNYRGVNTEAFF | TGTGCCAGCAGGAATTACAGGGGTGTGAACACTGAAGCTTTCTTT
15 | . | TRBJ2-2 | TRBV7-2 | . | CASSLATGYTGELFF | TGTGCCAGCAGCTTAGCCACAGGGTACACCGGGGAGCTGTTTTTT
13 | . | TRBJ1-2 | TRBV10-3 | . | CAISRDTNYGYTF | TGTGCCATTTCCCGGGACACCAACTATGGCTACACCTTC
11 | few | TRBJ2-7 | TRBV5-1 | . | CARRRGWEQYF | TGCGCCAGACGAAGGGGCTGGGAGCAGTACTTC
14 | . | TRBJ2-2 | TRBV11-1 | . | CASSLGDNTGELFF | TGTGCCAGCAGCTTAGGAGATAACACCGGGGAGCTGTTTTTT
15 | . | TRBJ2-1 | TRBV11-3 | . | CASSFAGVSYNEQFF | TGTGCCAGCAGCTTCGCAGGGGTCTCCTACAATGAGCAGTTCTTC
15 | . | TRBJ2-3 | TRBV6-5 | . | CASSYSQGPPDTQYF | TGTGCCAGCAGTTACTCCCAGGGGCCGCCGGATACGCAGTATTTT
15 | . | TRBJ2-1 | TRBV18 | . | CASSPVQEGYNEQFF | TGTGCCAGCTCACCGGTTCAGGAGGGGTACAATGAGCAGTTCTTC
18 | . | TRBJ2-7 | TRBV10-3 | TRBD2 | CAISESTRGSGRRYEQYF | TGTGCCATCAGTGAGTCGACTCGTGGTAGCGGGAGGCGTTACGAGCAGTACTTC
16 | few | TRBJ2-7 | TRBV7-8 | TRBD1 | CASSQLKRDSSYEQYF | TGTGCCAGCAGCCAATTAAAGAGGGACAGCTCCTACGAGCAGTACTTC
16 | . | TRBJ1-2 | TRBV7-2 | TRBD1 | CASSFYRTGGNYGYTF | TGTGCCAGCAGCTTCTATAGGACAGGGGGGAACTATGGCTACACCTTC
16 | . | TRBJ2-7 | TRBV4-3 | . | CASSQRRGPSSYEQYF | TGCGCCAGCAGCCAACGTCGCGGGCCGTCCTCCTACGAGCAGTACTTC
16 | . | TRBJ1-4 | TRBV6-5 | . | CASSFPVGRANEKLFF | TGTGCCAGCAGTTTCCCGGTAGGCAGGGCTAATGAAAAACTGTTTTTT